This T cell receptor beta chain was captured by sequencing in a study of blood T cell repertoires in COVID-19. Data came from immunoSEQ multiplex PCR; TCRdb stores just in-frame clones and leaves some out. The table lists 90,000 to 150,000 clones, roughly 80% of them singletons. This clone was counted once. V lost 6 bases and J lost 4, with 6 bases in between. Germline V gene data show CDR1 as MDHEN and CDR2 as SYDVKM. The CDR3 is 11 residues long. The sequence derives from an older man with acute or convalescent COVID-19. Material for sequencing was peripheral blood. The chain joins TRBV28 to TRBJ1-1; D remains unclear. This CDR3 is CASRQTTEAFF. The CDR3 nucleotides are TGTGCCAGCAGACAGACCACTGAAGCTTTCTTT.